These 19 T cell receptor beta chains were all obtained from the same sample, sequenced in a study of OX40 agonist ivuxolimab in advanced cancers. Library preparation used the immunoSEQ multiplex PCR assay. TCRdb retrieved this table from immuneACCESS and kept in-frame rearrangements only. Not all clones are present; in checked studies, unresolved V genes account for under half, and no reason is known for the remainder. This sample comprises some 90,000 clones, roughly 89% of them detected only once. The ten largest account for approximately 1.5% of the sample. The sample was CD4+ or CD8+ T cells sorted from blood, taken in a trial of the OX40 agonist ivuxolimab. The source of these receptors is an adult with an advanced solid tumor such as melanoma, head and neck, liver or kidney cancer.

The rearrangement joins TRBV7-2 to TRBJ2-7; TRBD2 aligns across 7 bases. Germline lookup yields CDR1 SGHTA and CDR2 FQGNSA. V shed 4 bases, J shed 0 bases, and the junction held 9 bases outside the gene matches. The CDR3 consists of 16 residues. Here the CDR3 DNA reads TGTGCCAGCAGCTACCTAGGCGGCGGGAGCTCCTACGAGCAGTACTTC. It specifies CASSYLGGGSSYEQYF.

This chain joins TRBV10-2 and TRBJ2-7, with no clear D. Germline V CDR1 and CDR2: WSHSY, SAAADI. The V gene lost 6 bases and the J gene lost 6 bases, with 9 bases spanning the gap. The CDR3 runs 11 residues. CDR3 sequence: CASRLVGEQYF. The CDR3 DNA follows: TGCGCCAGCAGGTTGGTAGGCGAGCAGTACTTC.

This clone appeared a single time. The chain uses TRBV6-1 and TRBJ1-2; tentatively, D is TRBD1 (6 bases). The germline V gene has CDR1 MNHNS and CDR2 SASEGT. The V gene lost 5 bases and the J gene lost 1 base, with 14 bases spanning the gap. There are 15 residues in the CDR3. CDR3 residues: CASSPQDSLNYGYTF. In DNA form, the CDR3 reads TGTGCCAGCAGTCCTCAGGACAGCCTTAACTATGGCTACACCTTC.

The chain joins TRBV19 to TRBJ2-3; TRBD2 aligns across 11 bases. The V and J ends lost 6 bases and 0 bases, in that order; junction bases with no gene match: 2. CDR1 is LNHDA and CDR2 is SQIVND in the germline V gene (reference sequence). The CDR3 contains 15 residues. CDR3 DNA sequence: TGTGCCAGTAGAAGGACTAGCGGGAGCACAGATACGCAGTATTTT. Translation: CASRRTSGSTDTQYF.

This rearrangement joins TRBV10-3 to TRBJ2-1; 11 nucleotides agree with TRBD2. There are 15 residues in the CDR3. Trimming cost V 3 bases and J 5 bases; bases outside gene matches: 3. Germline CDR1 reads ENHRY; CDR2 reads SYGVKD. CDR3 sequence (DNA): TGTGCCATCAGTGATACTAGCGGGAGTCACAATGAGCAGTTCTTC. Translating it yields CAISDTSGSHNEQFF.

The V and J genes are TRBV6-1 and TRBJ2-7, with TRBD2 matching over 7 bases. The CDR3 runs 12 residues. Germline trimming cut 8 bases from V and 2 bases from J; bases unmatched to any gene: 3. Germline CDR1 and CDR2: MNHNS and SASEGT. This chain's CDR3 is CASRDYPYEQYF. CDR3 nucleotides: TGTGCCAGCCGGGACTATCCCTACGAGCAGTACTTC.

This clone was found once. J is TRBJ1-3 and V is TRBV6-1; D is perhaps TRBD1 (6 bases). Germline CDR1 MNHNS, CDR2 SASEGT. V gave up 8 bases and J gave up 0 bases, with 14 bases separating them. The CDR3 is 15 amino acids. CDR3 loop: CASGSGANSGNTIYF. Here the CDR3 DNA reads TGTGCCAGCGGATCGGGGGCGAACTCTGGAAACACCATATATTTT.

V is TRBV6-9 and J is TRBJ2-5; 7 bases align to TRBD2. This CDR3 is 14 amino acids long. J lost 5 bases, V lost 8 bases, and 11 bases had no gene match. The germline V gene has CDR1 MNHGY and CDR2 SVAAGI. CDR3 bases: TGTGCCAGCGGGGACTTCAAAGCGGGGGAGACCCAGTACTTC. Translating it yields CASGDFKAGETQYF.

The rearrangement joins TRBV19 to TRBJ1-3; the D gene is possibly TRBD1 (6 bases). CDR3 length: 17 residues. From germline, CDR1 is LNHDA and CDR2 SQIVND (reference sequence). Trimming cost V 3 bases and J 7 bases, with 22 bases left between them. CDR3 in DNA: TGTGCCAGTAGTATGGTTGACAGGCTTGCCGTAGGGAACACCATATATTTT. Translating it yields CASSMVDRLAVGNTIYF.

The chain couples TRBV18 to TRBJ2-2; no reliable D call. The V end lost 1 base, the J end lost 7 bases, and 10 bases lay between the germline ends. Germline values: CDR1 KGHSH, CDR2 LQKENI. The CDR3 covers 14 residues. This CDR3 is CASSPHSIGGELFF. DNA of the CDR3: TGTGCCAGCTCACCACATTCAATAGGCGGGGAGCTGTTTTTT.

The chain links TRBV5-4 to TRBJ2-5; 8 bases line up with TRBD2. CDR1 and CDR2 (germline): SGHNT, YYREEE (reference sequence). This CDR3 region has 14 residues. The trim removed 0 bases at V and 5 bases at J, leaving 3 bases unmatched. Here the CDR3 DNA reads TGTGCCAGCAGCTTGGCCGCTAGCGGGGAGACCCAGTACTTC. Translated: CASSLAASGETQYF.

V usage is TRBV18 and J usage is TRBJ2-7; possibly TRBD2 for D (6 bases). Between the trimmed V and J ends, which lost 0 bases and 5 bases, there was a span of 8 bases. Germline assignment: CDR1 KGHSH and CDR2 LQKENI. The CDR3 is 13 residues long. The CDR3 DNA reads as TGTGCCAGCTCACCACCGAGGAGGGACGAGCAGTACTTC. Amino acids: CASSPPRRDEQYF.

CDR3 loop: CAGTRAGLPQDEQFF. DNA for the CDR3: TGTGCCGGAACCAGGGCGGGCCTGCCCCAAGATGAGCAGTTCTTC. The chain has TRBV5-8 and TRBJ2-1; possibly TRBD1 or TRBD2 for D (5 bases each). Trimming took 10 bases from V and 8 from J, leaving 25 bases between them. Looked up from germline, CDR1 is SGHTS and CDR2 is YDEGEE. The CDR3 runs to 15 residues.

The table lists this clone with a count of one. The chain is built from TRBV4-2 and TRBJ2-2; 8 bases align to TRBD1. V lost 4 bases, J lost 5 bases, and 3 bases stayed unmatched. Germline V gives CDR1 LGHNA, CDR2 YNFKEQ. The CDR3 sequence is 14 residues long. The CDR3 reads CASSLDRVTGELFF. In DNA form, the CDR3 reads TGTGCCAGCAGCCTGGACAGGGTTACCGGGGAGCTGTTTTTT.

The J gene is TRBJ1-3, the V gene TRBV30, with no clear D. This CDR3 has 15 residues. Between the trimmed V and J ends, which lost 2 bases and 0 bases, there was a span of 11 bases. The germline V gene has CDR1 GTSNPN and CDR2 SVGIG (reference sequence). The DNA for the CDR3 is TGTGCCTGGAGTCGCGGGAGCTCCTCTGGAAACACCATATATTTT. Protein sequence: CAWSRGSSSGNTIYF.

The genes are TRBV18 and TRBJ1-3; 8 bases match TRBD1. Trimming took 0 bases from V and 3 from J; bases not matched to a gene: 1. The germline V gene has CDR1 KGHSH and CDR2 LQKENI. This CDR3 contains 15 residues. Written as DNA, the CDR3 is TGTGCCAGCTCACCACCGGGGACAGGTGGAAACACCATATATTTT. Translating gives CASSPPGTGGNTIYF.

This sequence joins TRBV10-3 and TRBJ2-3; TRBD2 matches 8 bases. Per germline, CDR1 ENHRY and CDR2 SYGVKD. Trimming removed 10 bases from V and 3 bases from J; junction bases left unmatched: 18. The CDR3 covers 17 residues. The CDR3 is CATRGGSGRVGTDTQYF. The CDR3 bases are TGTGCCACCCGCGGTGGGAGCGGGAGAGTGGGTACAGATACGCAGTATTTT.

V and J are TRBV5-1 and TRBJ1-6; weak D call: TRBD1 (6 bases). V lost 0 bases and J lost 9, with 16 bases in between. The length of the CDR3 is 16 residues. CDR1 is SGHRS, CDR2 YFSETQ, per germline. DNA for the CDR3: TGCGCCAGCAGCTTGGACAGGGCCCGGGCTGGTTCACCCCTCCACTTT. It codes for CASSLDRARAGSPLHF.

There are a few counts of this clone. V gene TRBV28 combines with J gene TRBJ2-3; a weak D match, TRBD2 (5 bases). This CDR3 contains 13 residues. With 5 bases removed from V and 15 bases from J, the gap between germline ends came to 21 bases. From germline, CDR1 is MDHEN and CDR2 SYDVKM. The CDR3, as DNA: TGTGCCAGCAGTCGACTCGCGCGGGCAAGCAACTATTTT. Encoded protein: CASSRLARASNYF.